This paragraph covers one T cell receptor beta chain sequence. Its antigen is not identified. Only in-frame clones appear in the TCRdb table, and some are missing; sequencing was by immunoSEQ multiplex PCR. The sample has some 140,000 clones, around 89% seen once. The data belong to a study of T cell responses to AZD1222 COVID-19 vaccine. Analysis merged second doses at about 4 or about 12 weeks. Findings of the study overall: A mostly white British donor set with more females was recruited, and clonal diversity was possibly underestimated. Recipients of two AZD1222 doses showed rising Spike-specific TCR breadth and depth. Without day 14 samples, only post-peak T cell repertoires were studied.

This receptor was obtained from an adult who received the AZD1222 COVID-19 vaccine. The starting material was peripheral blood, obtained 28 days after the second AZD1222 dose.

The DNA of the CDR3 is TGTGCCTGGAGCCCCGGGGGTTCCTACGAGCAGTACTTC. This sequence encodes CAWSPGGSYEQYF. The rearrangement uses TRBV30 and TRBJ2-7; tentatively, D is TRBD2 (6 bases). The V gene lost 3 bases and the J gene lost 1 base, with 10 bases spanning the gap. The CDR3 sequence is 13 residues long. Germline lookup yields CDR1 GTSNPN and CDR2 SVGIG (reference sequence).